This TCR beta chain was captured by sequencing in a study of blood T cell repertoires in COVID-19. Overall study context: The United States, Italy and Spain were the sources of the acute and convalescent COVID-19 samples. PBMCs, B-cell-depleted T cells, or T cells were the source of the cDNA or gDNA that made up the material.

The CDR3 consists of 16 residues. The germline V and J ends were trimmed by 0 bases and 1 base, with 10 bases remaining between them. CDR1 is SGHRS and CDR2 is YFSETQ in the germline V gene. Study processing details: Reference gene primers were amplified, and this amplification served to estimate nucleated cell counts. Clones were read by immunoSEQ multiplex PCR, and TCRdb kept only the in-frame ones, dropping some. V, J and clone size are taken as reported in that table, and D and trimming were inferred from the DNA itself. Among about 48,000 clones, about 84% were seen once, and the ten largest hold almost 6%.

This chain links TRBV5-1 with TRBJ1-4; D unclear. The sample was peripheral blood. The TCR comes from a woman aged 55-75 years with acute or convalescent COVID-19. The CDR3 is CASSLGEARTNEKLFF. The CDR3 DNA is TGCGCCAGCAGCTTGGGAGAGGCTCGAACTAATGAAAAACTGTTTTTT. Full variable domain (remainder filled in from reference TRBV5-1 and TRBJ1-4): KAGVTQTPRYLIKTRGQQVTLSCSPISGHRSVSWYQQTPGQGLQFLFEYFSETQRNKGNFPGRFSGRQFSNSRSEMNVSTLELGDSALYLCASSLGEARTNEKLFFGSGTQLSVL.